This T cell receptor (beta chain) is drawn from a study of blood T cells in healthy people across ages. Together with a sample-barcoded 5' primer, a J-beta primer mix was included in a second PCR lasting about 7 to 12 cycles. TCRdb reprocessed the 5' RACE reads via MiXCR and lists one record per CDR3 protein. This table has 950,000 to 1,200,000 distinct CDR3 sequences, roughly two fifths appearing once. In germline, CDR1 is LGHNA, CDR2 YSLEER. The length of the CDR3 is 15 residues. The V end lost 1 base, the J end lost 6 bases, and 13 bases lay between the germline ends. In this sample, this clonotype turned up a few times. Antigen: not known. Whole-study results and caveats: With age, beta diversity per million T cells declined roughly linearly, significantly by 30 to 50. Researchers report that TCR beta diversity correlated strongly with naive T cell percentage. The lack of PBMC sorting stopped any conclusive naive versus antigen-experienced comparison.

The chain carries TRBV4-3 and TRBJ2-4; tentatively, D is TRBD1 (5 bases). This clonotype originated in a man between 18 and 29 years old in good health. Sequencing input: blood. CDR3 nucleotide sequence: TGCGCCAGCAGCCAAGCCGCCAGGGCTGGAAACATTCAGTACTTC. Translation gives CASSQAARAGNIQYF.